Included here is one T cell receptor (beta chain) sequence, with context. This entry comes from a study of blood T cell repertoires in COVID-19. Across the whole study: PBMCs, B-cell-depleted T cells, or T cells were the source of the cDNA or gDNA that made up the material.

The repertoire was sequenced with immunoSEQ multiplex PCR; TCRdb's copy has only in-frame clones and lacks some. The table has about 78,000 clones, approximately 92% seen once. Germline V CDR1 and CDR2: LGHDT, YNNKEL (reference sequence). This CDR3 is 15 amino acids long. Trimming at V came to 0 bases and at J to 5 bases, leaving 6 bases not matched to a gene. This sequence was found in a woman of 80 years or more with acute or convalescent COVID-19. The sample taken for sequencing was peripheral blood. The chain combines TRBV3-1 (or the pseudogene TRBV3-2) with TRBJ2-5, with 7 bases lining up with TRBD2. The CDR3 DNA is TGTGCCAGCAGCCAAGATTGGGAGGGTTCCGAGACCCAGTACTTC. Its protein is CASSQDWEGSETQYF.